The rows below give T cell receptor beta chains drawn from one sample of a study of T cells in Graves' hyperthyroidism and ophthalmopathy. TCRdb re-called the multiplex PCR reads with MiXCR, one entry per CDR3 protein. Of a few hundred thousand distinct CDR3 sequences listed, about 43% were seen once; the top ten hold 15% to 20%. The material sequenced was peripheral blood or thyroid tissue (not recorded which). The receptor set was obtained from an adult woman with Graves' disease, either hyperthyroidism or ophthalmopathy (not recorded which). Both conserved end residues are part of each CDR3. A D gene is named only where the DNA matches it firmly. Expanded clones get a size class; other rows say once, few or many, or leave the size out.

CASRPQAAETQYF	TGTGCCTCCAGGCCCCAAGCGGCGGAGACCCAGTACTTC	13	NA	many	TRBV7-9	TRBJ2-5
CASSLQGMLTEAFF	TGTGCCAGCAGCTTACAGGGTATGTTGACTGAAGCTTTCTTT	14	NA	NA	TRBV7-2	TRBJ1-1
CASSQVHGSQETQYF	TGCGCCAGCAGCCAAGTTCACGGCTCTCAAGAGACCCAGTACTTC	15	NA	once	TRBV4-3	TRBJ2-5
CASSPTEGQGGGYTF	TGTGCCAGCTCACCAACAGAGGGTCAGGGTGGTGGCTACACCTTC	15	NA	few	TRBV18	TRBJ1-2
CASSPSYEETRYF	TGCGCCAGCAGCCCCAGTTACGAAGAGACCCGGTACTTC	13	NA	NA	TRBV11-2	TRBJ2-5
CASRLTGGDNQPQHF	TGTGCCAGCAGGCTGACAGGGGGGGACAATCAGCCCCAGCATTTT	15	TRBD1	many	TRBV12-3/TRBV12-4	TRBJ1-5
CSASGWEGPSPNTGELFF	TGCAGTGCTAGTGGGTGGGAAGGGCCGTCTCCGAACACCGGGGAGCTGTTTTTT	18	NA	many	TRBV20-1	TRBJ2-2
CASSLHSSYEQYF	TGTGCCAGCAGCTTACACAGCTCCTACGAGCAGTACTTC	13	NA	many	TRBV11-2	TRBJ2-7
CASSGTGEGYGYTF	TGTGCCAGCAGTGGGACAGGGGAAGGGTATGGCTACACCTTC	14	TRBD1	many	TRBV2	TRBJ1-2
CSASSWGQSYGYTF	TGCAGTGCCAGCAGCTGGGGACAGTCCTATGGCTACACCTTC	14	TRBD1	NA	TRBV20-1	TRBJ1-2
CASSVTSGRVEQYF	TGTGCCAGCAGCGTCACTAGCGGGAGGGTCGAGCAGTACTTC	14	TRBD2	many	TRBV5-5	TRBJ2-7
CASSKASGNYGYTF	TGTGCCAGCAGCAAAGCGTCAGGAAACTATGGCTACACCTTC	14	NA	NA	TRBV5-4	TRBJ1-2
CASSSTEEAFF	TGTGCCAGCAGCTCTACAGAGGAAGCTTTCTTT	11	NA	NA	TRBV7-2	TRBJ1-1
CSVAQQGGETQYF	TGCAGCGTTGCTCAACAGGGAGGGGAGACCCAGTACTTC	13	NA	NA	TRBV29-1	TRBJ2-5
CASSLIPNYGYTF	TGTGCCAGCAGCCTCATTCCTAACTATGGCTACACCTTC	13	NA	NA	TRBV7-2	TRBJ1-2
CASSSPVDRVGYTF	TGTGCCAGCAGCAGCCCAGTGGACAGGGTTGGCTACACCTTC	14	TRBD1	NA	TRBV7-2	TRBJ1-2
CASSLDRAETQHF	TGCGCCAGCAGTTTGGACAGGGCAGAGACCCAGCATTTT	13	TRBD1	NA	TRBV5-1	TRBJ1-5
CASSDLPRGQETQYF	TGTGCCAGCAGCGACTTACCCCGGGGGCAAGAGACCCAGTACTTC	15	NA	NA	TRBV11-2	TRBJ2-5
CASSESTAPVNYGYTF	TGCGCCAGCAGTGAGTCGACAGCCCCCGTTAACTATGGCTACACCTTC	16	NA	few	TRBV10-2	TRBJ1-2
CSARKLAGGPGEQYF	TGCAGTGCTAGAAAACTAGCGGGTGGACCGGGGGAGCAGTACTTC	15	TRBD2	NA	TRBV20-1	TRBJ2-7
CAWSGPGSYEQYF	TGTGCCTGGAGCGGCCCGGGGTCGTACGAGCAGTACTTC	13	NA	NA	TRBV5-1	TRBJ2-7
CASSPEGLYYEQYF	TGTGCCAGCAGCCCAGAAGGACTGTACTACGAGCAGTACTTC	14	NA	NA	TRBV7-9	TRBJ2-7
CASSETGESQPQHF	TGCGCCAGCAGTGAGACGGGGGAGTCCCAGCCCCAGCATTTT	14	NA	many	TRBV10-2	TRBJ1-5
CASSPSGRDFSYEQYF	TGTGCCAGCAGCCCCAGTGGCAGGGACTTCTCCTACGAGCAGTACTTC	16	NA	NA	TRBV28	TRBJ2-7
CASSRLPRTGLSGNTIYF	TGCGCCAGCAGCCGACTTCCAAGAACAGGCCTCTCTGGAAACACCATATATTTT	18	NA	many	TRBV5-1	TRBJ1-3
CASSPAFGGTEAFF	TGCGCCAGCAGCCCGGCTTTTGGCGGCACTGAAGCTTTCTTT	14	NA	many	TRBV5-1	TRBJ1-1
CASRSSGQSQETQYF	TGTGCCAGCAGATCGTCGGGACAGTCCCAAGAGACCCAGTACTTC	15	TRBD1	many	TRBV3-1	TRBJ2-5
CASSPGTASNQPQHF	TGTGCCAGCAGCCCAGGGACTGCTAGCAATCAGCCCCAGCATTTT	15	NA	few	TRBV7-8	TRBJ1-5
CSVRQGSNEKLFF	TGCAGCGTCCGACAGGGATCTAATGAAAAACTGTTTTTT	13	TRBD1	NA	TRBV29-1	TRBJ1-4
CASSIEGSQETQYF	TGTGCCAGTAGTATTGAGGGAAGTCAAGAGACCCAGTACTTC	14	NA	many	TRBV19	TRBJ2-5
CASSPGRLWEQYF	TGTGCCAGCAGTCCGGGACGGCTATGGGAGCAGTACTTC	13	NA	many	TRBV6-1	TRBJ2-7
CASSLQSGSVETQYF	TGTGCCAGCAGTTTACAAAGCGGGAGTGTGGAGACCCAGTACTTC	15	TRBD2	many	TRBV12-3/TRBV12-4	TRBJ2-5
CAWSTGGQETQYF	TGTGCCTGGAGTACAGGGGGCCAAGAGACCCAGTACTTC	13	TRBD1	many	TRBV30	TRBJ2-5
CSVSQGGIYTF	TGCAGTGTCTCGCAGGGGGGGATCTACACCTTC	11	TRBD1	once	TRBV20-1	TRBJ1-2
CASSPYALQGAMNTEAFF	TGTGCCAGCTCACCATATGCTCTGCAGGGGGCAATGAACACTGAAGCTTTCTTT	18	TRBD1	NA	TRBV7-3	TRBJ1-1
CSATEGTSGRGEQYF	TGCAGTGCTACAGAAGGGACTAGCGGGAGGGGCGAGCAGTACTTC	15	TRBD2	NA	TRBV20-1	TRBJ2-7
CASSPSPDGHSYEQYF	TGTGCCAGCAGCCCCTCCCCCGACGGGCACTCCTACGAGCAGTACTTC	16	NA	many	TRBV6-5	TRBJ2-7
CASQGQGGTEAFF	TGCGCCAGTCAGGGACAGGGTGGTACTGAAGCTTTCTTT	13	TRBD1	many	TRBV5-1	TRBJ1-1
CASSLLPEVGGHTYRNTGELFF	TGTGCCAGCAGTTTACTCCCTGAGGTTGGGGGGCATACCTATAGGAACACCGGGGAGCTGTTTTTT	22	NA	NA	TRBV6-2/TRBV6-3	TRBJ2-2
CSVIKGSTEAFF	TGCAGCGTTATTAAGGGTAGCACTGAAGCTTTCTTT	12	NA	NA	TRBV29-1	TRBJ1-1
CSAPGTGAVNQPQHF	TGCAGTGCACCCGGGACAGGGGCCGTCAATCAGCCCCAGCATTTT	15	TRBD1	NA	TRBV20-1	TRBJ1-5
CMGHTYEQYF	TGTATGGGACACACCTACGAGCAGTACTTC	10	NA	many	TRBV7-8	TRBJ2-7
CASSPEGAKLFF	TGTGCCAGCAGCCCCGAGGGGGCCAAACTGTTTTTT	12	TRBD1	NA	TRBV7-3	TRBJ1-4
CSVGLGMNYGYTF	TGCAGCGTTGGTCTAGGGATGAACTATGGCTACACCTTC	13	NA	NA	TRBV29-1	TRBJ1-2
CASSHLGRNQPQHF	TGCGCCAGCAGCCATTTAGGTCGGAATCAGCCCCAGCATTTT	14	NA	many	TRBV4-1	TRBJ1-5
CASRGGDNLPYEQYF	TGTGCCAGTAGAGGGGGGGACAATCTGCCCTACGAGCAGTACTTC	15	NA	NA	TRBV19	TRBJ2-7
CASSFYICSARDRGTTYEQYF	NA	21	NA	NA	TRBV7-9	TRBJ2-7
CASSQGGRKTQHF	TGCGCCAGCAGCCAAGGAGGGCGCAAGACCCAGCATTTT	13	NA	NA	TRBV7-3	TRBJ1-5
CASSLGAGLVEGTQYF	TGTGCCAGCAGCTTAGGGGCAGGGTTGGTTGAAGGGACCCAGTACTTC	16	NA	NA	TRBV7-9	TRBJ2-5
CASSWDDTDTQYF	TGCGCCAGCAGCTGGGACGACACAGATACGCAGTATTTT	13	NA	NA	TRBV5-1	TRBJ2-3
CAIKGTGMMETQYF	TGTGCCATCAAAGGAACAGGGATGATGGAGACCCAGTACTTC	14	NA	NA	TRBV10-3	TRBJ2-5
CASSLYREMTGELFF	TGTGCCAGCAGCCTCTACAGGGAGATGACCGGGGAGCTGTTTTTT	15	NA	many	TRBV28	TRBJ2-2
CASSEEMGTARKQYF	TGTGCCAGCAGTGAAGAGATGGGGACAGCTCGAAAGCAGTACTTC	15	TRBD1	many	TRBV2	TRBJ2-7
CASSLRPPDTGELFF	TGTGCCAGCAGCCTTCGACCCCCGGACACCGGGGAGCTGTTTTTT	15	NA	NA	TRBV11-2	TRBJ2-2
CSARSGPQETQYF	TGCAGTGCTAGAAGTGGGCCCCAAGAGACCCAGTACTTC	13	NA	NA	TRBV20-1	TRBJ2-5